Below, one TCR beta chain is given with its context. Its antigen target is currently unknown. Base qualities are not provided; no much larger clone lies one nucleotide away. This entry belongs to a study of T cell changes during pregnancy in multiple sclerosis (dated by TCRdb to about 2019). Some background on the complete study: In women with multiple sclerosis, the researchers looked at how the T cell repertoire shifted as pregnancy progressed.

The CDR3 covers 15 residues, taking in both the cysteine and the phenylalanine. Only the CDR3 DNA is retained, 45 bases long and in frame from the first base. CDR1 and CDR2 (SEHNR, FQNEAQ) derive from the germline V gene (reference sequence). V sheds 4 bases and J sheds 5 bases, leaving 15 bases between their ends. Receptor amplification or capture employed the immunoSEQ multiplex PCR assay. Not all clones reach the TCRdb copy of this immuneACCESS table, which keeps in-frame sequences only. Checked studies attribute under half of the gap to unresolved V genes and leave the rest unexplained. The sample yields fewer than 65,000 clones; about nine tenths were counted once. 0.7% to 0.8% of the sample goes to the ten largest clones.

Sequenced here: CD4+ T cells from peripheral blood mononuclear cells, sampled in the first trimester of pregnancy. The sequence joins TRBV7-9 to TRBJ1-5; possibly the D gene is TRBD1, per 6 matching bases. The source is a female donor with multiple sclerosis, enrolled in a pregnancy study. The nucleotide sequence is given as TGTGCCAGCAGCTCAGGACAGAGCCCCCATCAGCCCCAGCATTTT. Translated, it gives CASSSGQSPHQPQHF.